A selection of T cell receptor beta chains follows, all from one sample in a study of cytomegalovirus exposure and HLA in healthy donors. Repertoires were generated with immunoSEQ multiplex PCR, while TCRdb's copy carries only in-frame clones and drops some. The sample lists about 180,000 clones, around 82% seen once, with 2% to 2.5% in the top ten. The specimen was PBMCs. The receptors originated from a woman in her twenties or thirties in good health and CMV-seropositive. Both conserved end residues are part of each CDR3. Each record gives: CDR3 length, clone size, V gene, D gene, J gene, CDR3 DNA, CDR3 protein. D genes are given only for firm matches. A clone size is listed for some rows: how often the clone was seen (once, few, many), or a class if it is expanded.

len: 13; abundance: .; v_gene: TRBV2; d_gene: TRBD1; j_gene: TRBJ2-1; CDR3nt: TGTGCCAGCAGGGCTGCAGGGGGAAATGAGCAGTTCTTC; CDR3aa: CASRAAGGNEQFF
len: 14; abundance: .; v_gene: TRBV18; d_gene: .; j_gene: TRBJ2-3; CDR3nt: TGTGCCAGCTCACCCCCGAGGGGCACAGATACGCAGTATTTT; CDR3aa: CASSPPRGTDTQYF
len: 14; abundance: .; v_gene: TRBV5-1; d_gene: .; j_gene: TRBJ2-5; CDR3nt: TGCGCCAGCAGCGCAGGACAAGGGGGAGAGACCCAGTACTTC; CDR3aa: CASSAGQGGETQYF
len: 13; abundance: .; v_gene: TRBV28; d_gene: .; j_gene: TRBJ1-3; CDR3nt: TGTGCCAGCAGCCCCCTTTTCTCGAACACCATATATTTT; CDR3aa: CASSPLFSNTIYF
len: 13; abundance: few; v_gene: TRBV15; d_gene: .; j_gene: TRBJ2-7; CDR3nt: TGTGCCACCTCCGATGGGCCTACCTACGAGCAGTACTTC; CDR3aa: CATSDGPTYEQYF
len: 16; abundance: .; v_gene: TRBV7-3; d_gene: TRBD2; j_gene: TRBJ2-1; CDR3nt: TGTGCCAGCAGCTTAACTAGCGGGGGAGTTTACAATGAGCAGTTCTTC; CDR3aa: CASSLTSGGVYNEQFF
len: 16; abundance: few; v_gene: TRBV2; d_gene: TRBD2; j_gene: TRBJ2-1; CDR3nt: TGTGCCAGCAGCAGGTATAGCGGGGGGGCCTACAATGAGCAGTTCTTC; CDR3aa: CASSRYSGGAYNEQFF
len: 16; abundance: .; v_gene: TRBV27; d_gene: TRBD1; j_gene: TRBJ1-2; CDR3nt: TGTGCCAGCAGTCCCGCGGGACAGGGACTCTACTATGGCTACACCTTC; CDR3aa: CASSPAGQGLYYGYTF
len: 12; abundance: .; v_gene: TRBV28; d_gene: .; j_gene: TRBJ1-5; CDR3nt: TGTGCCAGCAGTTTAACCCACAAGCCCCAGCATTTT; CDR3aa: CASSLTHKPQHF
len: 15; abundance: .; v_gene: TRBV9; d_gene: TRBD1; j_gene: TRBJ2-7; CDR3nt: TGTGCCAGCAGCGTAGGGGACAGGGTCTCCTACGAGCAGTACTTC; CDR3aa: CASSVGDRVSYEQYF
len: 13; abundance: .; v_gene: TRBV7-6; d_gene: .; j_gene: TRBJ2-5; CDR3nt: TGTGCCAGCAGCTTGAGGGTAACAGAGACCCAGTACTTC; CDR3aa: CASSLRVTETQYF
len: 15; abundance: .; v_gene: TRBV25-1; d_gene: TRBD2; j_gene: TRBJ2-1; CDR3nt: TGTGCCAGGATCGTAGGGCGGGGGGGAAACAATGAGCAGTTCTTC; CDR3aa: CARIVGRGGNNEQFF
len: 17; abundance: .; v_gene: TRBV4-1; d_gene: TRBD1; j_gene: TRBJ1-4; CDR3nt: TGCGCCAGCAGACAACCGGGGCAGGGGGCGAAGAATGAAAAACTGTTTTTT; CDR3aa: CASRQPGQGAKNEKLFF
len: 13; abundance: .; v_gene: TRBV6-7; d_gene: .; j_gene: TRBJ2-7; CDR3nt: TGTGCCAGCAGTTACAAGTCCCCCTACGAGCAGTACTTC; CDR3aa: CASSYKSPYEQYF
len: 15; abundance: .; v_gene: TRBV7-2; d_gene: TRBD1; j_gene: TRBJ2-2; CDR3nt: TGTGCCAGCAGCTTAAAGCCACAGGGGACCGGGGAGCTGTTTTTT; CDR3aa: CASSLKPQGTGELFF
len: 14; abundance: .; v_gene: TRBV19; d_gene: .; j_gene: TRBJ1-5; CDR3nt: TGTGCCAGTAGTATAGAGCGGGGAGGTCAGCCCCAGCATTTT; CDR3aa: CASSIERGGQPQHF
len: 15; abundance: .; v_gene: TRBV5-4; d_gene: TRBD2; j_gene: TRBJ2-7; CDR3nt: TGTGCCAGCAGCTTGGGAGGCGGGGGTTCCTACGAGCAGTACTTC; CDR3aa: CASSLGGGGSYEQYF
len: 15; abundance: few; v_gene: TRBV6-1; d_gene: TRBD2; j_gene: TRBJ2-3; CDR3nt: TGTGCCAGCAGTAAACTAGCGGGTGGGGCAGATACGCAGTATTTT; CDR3aa: CASSKLAGGADTQYF
len: 13; abundance: .; v_gene: TRBV4-2; d_gene: .; j_gene: TRBJ2-1; CDR3nt: TGTGCCAGCAGCCAAGACAGGGCGGCGGAGCAGTTCTTC; CDR3aa: CASSQDRAAEQFF
len: 18; abundance: .; v_gene: TRBV7-8; d_gene: TRBD2; j_gene: TRBJ2-1; CDR3nt: TGTGCCAGCAGCTTACAAAACCCCGGGACTAGCATTTTCGATGAGCAGTTCTTC; CDR3aa: CASSLQNPGTSIFDEQFF
len: 14; abundance: .; v_gene: TRBV28; d_gene: .; j_gene: TRBJ1-2; CDR3nt: TGTGCCAGCAGTTTACGGGGGGCCGGGGGTGGCTACACCTTC; CDR3aa: CASSLRGAGGGYTF
len: 17; abundance: few; v_gene: TRBV12-5; d_gene: TRBD1; j_gene: TRBJ1-1; CDR3nt: TGTGCTAGTGGTTTGCCCCGACAGGGAGGTCGAAACACTGAAGCTTTCTTT; CDR3aa: CASGLPRQGGRNTEAFF
len: 15; abundance: .; v_gene: TRBV30; d_gene: TRBD1; j_gene: TRBJ1-2; CDR3nt: TGTGCCTGGAGCGACCCAGGGGGGACATCCTATGGCTACACCTTC; CDR3aa: CAWSDPGGTSYGYTF
len: 17; abundance: .; v_gene: TRBV2; d_gene: TRBD2; j_gene: TRBJ2-1; CDR3nt: TGTGCCAGCAGTATCCCCCCGGCTAGCGGGACTATCAATGAGCAGTTCTTC; CDR3aa: CASSIPPASGTINEQFF
len: 15; abundance: .; v_gene: TRBV27; d_gene: TRBD2; j_gene: TRBJ2-3; CDR3nt: TGTGCCAGCAGTTTCTCTCGGGGGGTAGCAGATACGCAGTATTTT; CDR3aa: CASSFSRGVADTQYF
len: 14; abundance: .; v_gene: TRBV7-9; d_gene: .; j_gene: TRBJ2-7; CDR3nt: TGTGCCAGCAGCTTACACGTCAGGGTAGACGAGCAGTACTTC; CDR3aa: CASSLHVRVDEQYF
len: 13; abundance: .; v_gene: TRBV2; d_gene: TRBD1; j_gene: TRBJ1-1; CDR3nt: TGTGCCAGCTGCGGGACAGGGAACACTGAAGCTTTCTTT; CDR3aa: CASCGTGNTEAFF
len: 15; abundance: .; v_gene: TRBV7-8; d_gene: .; j_gene: TRBJ2-2; CDR3nt: TGTGCCAGCAGCTTAGTGGACAGTAACACCGGGGAGCTGTTTTTT; CDR3aa: CASSLVDSNTGELFF
len: 13; abundance: .; v_gene: TRBV30; d_gene: .; j_gene: TRBJ2-6; CDR3nt: TGTGCCTGGACGGGCTCTGGGGCCAACGTCCTGACTTTC; CDR3aa: CAWTGSGANVLTF
len: 16; abundance: .; v_gene: TRBV4-1; d_gene: .; j_gene: TRBJ1-5; CDR3nt: TGCGCCAGCAGCCCTGAGTCCTGGAACAGGGATCAGCCCCAGCATTTT; CDR3aa: CASSPESWNRDQPQHF
len: 18; abundance: .; v_gene: TRBV5-4; d_gene: TRBD1; j_gene: TRBJ1-3; CDR3nt: TGTGCCAGTAGCTCGGGCCCGGGACAGGGTGGGCCTGGAAACACCATATATTTT; CDR3aa: CASSSGPGQGGPGNTIYF
len: 17; abundance: .; v_gene: TRBV12-5; d_gene: .; j_gene: TRBJ2-1; CDR3nt: TGTGCTAGTGGTTTGGTACTTGTGACTAGTGTAGGCCATGAGCAGTTCTTC; CDR3aa: CASGLVLVTSVGHEQFF
len: 15; abundance: .; v_gene: TRBV6-1; d_gene: .; j_gene: TRBJ1-5; CDR3nt: TGTGCCAGCAGAGGGAGGCCGTCGGGGAATCAGCCCCAGCATTTT; CDR3aa: CASRGRPSGNQPQHF
len: 14; abundance: .; v_gene: TRBV21-1; d_gene: .; j_gene: TRBJ2-7; CDR3nt: TGTGCCAGCAGCGCGACTAGCGGGGCCTACGAGCAGTACTTC; CDR3aa: CASSATSGAYEQYF
len: 14; abundance: .; v_gene: TRBV28; d_gene: TRBD1; j_gene: TRBJ2-1; CDR3nt: TGTGCCAGCAGTCCTGGGACAGGGCTCAATGAGCAGTTCTTC; CDR3aa: CASSPGTGLNEQFF
len: 14; abundance: .; v_gene: TRBV13; d_gene: .; j_gene: TRBJ2-1; CDR3nt: TGTGCCAGCAGCTCCCGGACAGCTTACAATGAGCAGTTCTTC; CDR3aa: CASSSRTAYNEQFF
len: 11; abundance: .; v_gene: TRBV28; d_gene: .; j_gene: TRBJ1-2; CDR3nt: TGTGCCAGCAGTTCGGACTATGGCTACACCTTC; CDR3aa: CASSSDYGYTF
len: 12; abundance: few; v_gene: TRBV19; d_gene: .; j_gene: TRBJ1-2; CDR3nt: TGTGCCAGTAGTAAGGACAGACTCGGCTACACCTTC; CDR3aa: CASSKDRLGYTF
len: 15; abundance: .; v_gene: TRBV28; d_gene: .; j_gene: TRBJ2-7; CDR3nt: TGTGCCAGCAGCCCCGCGACAGTCGCTTCCTACGAGCAGTACTTC; CDR3aa: CASSPATVASYEQYF
len: 15; abundance: .; v_gene: TRBV7-9; d_gene: TRBD2; j_gene: TRBJ2-1; CDR3nt: TGTGCCAGCAGCTTAACCGGGACTAGCGGCAATGAGCAGTTCTTC; CDR3aa: CASSLTGTSGNEQFF
len: 10; abundance: .; v_gene: TRBV2; d_gene: .; j_gene: TRBJ1-4; CDR3nt: TGTGCCACTCAGGGGCCAAAACTGTTTTTT; CDR3aa: CATQGPKLFF
len: 13; abundance: .; v_gene: TRBV30; d_gene: TRBD1; j_gene: TRBJ1-2; CDR3nt: TGTGCCTGGAGGCCAGGGGGCGTCTATGGCTACACCTTC; CDR3aa: CAWRPGGVYGYTF
len: 12; abundance: .; v_gene: TRBV5-1; d_gene: .; j_gene: TRBJ2-7; CDR3nt: TGCGCCAGCAGCTTGGGAGCCTACGAGCAGTACTTC; CDR3aa: CASSLGAYEQYF
len: 16; abundance: .; v_gene: TRBV6-5; d_gene: TRBD2; j_gene: TRBJ2-5; CDR3nt: TGTGCCAGCAGTTACTCGCCTCGCGGGGGGCAAGAGACCCAGTACTTC; CDR3aa: CASSYSPRGGQETQYF
len: 17; abundance: .; v_gene: TRBV7-9; d_gene: TRBD2; j_gene: TRBJ2-2; CDR3nt: TGTGCCAGCAGCCCCGGACTAGCGGATGCGAACACCGGGGAGCTGTTTTTT; CDR3aa: CASSPGLADANTGELFF
len: 14; abundance: .; v_gene: TRBV7-2; d_gene: TRBD1; j_gene: TRBJ2-1; CDR3nt: TGTGCCAGCAGCTTATGGAGACAGGGCAATGAGCAGTTCTTC; CDR3aa: CASSLWRQGNEQFF
len: 11; abundance: .; v_gene: TRBV2; d_gene: .; j_gene: TRBJ2-7; CDR3nt: TGTGCCAGCAGTAGGGGGTACGAGCAGTACTTC; CDR3aa: CASSRGYEQYF
len: 15; abundance: .; v_gene: TRBV9; d_gene: TRBD1; j_gene: TRBJ1-6; CDR3nt: TGTGCCAGCAGCGCGGAGGGGGCTTTGAATTCACCCCTCCACTTT; CDR3aa: CASSAEGALNSPLHF
len: 14; abundance: .; v_gene: TRBV10-3; d_gene: TRBD1; j_gene: TRBJ1-2; CDR3nt: TGTGCCATCAGGAGACAGGGGCGAGACTATGGCTACACCTTC; CDR3aa: CAIRRQGRDYGYTF
len: 13; abundance: .; v_gene: TRBV27; d_gene: .; j_gene: TRBJ2-7; CDR3nt: TGTGCCAGCAGTCCCCTCAGGGTCCGCCGGCAGTACTTC; CDR3aa: CASSPLRVRRQYF
len: 11; abundance: .; v_gene: TRBV20-1; d_gene: TRBD1; j_gene: TRBJ1-1; CDR3nt: TGCAGTGCTAGTGGACAGGGTGAAGCTTTCTTT; CDR3aa: CSASGQGEAFF
len: 13; abundance: .; v_gene: TRBV27; d_gene: .; j_gene: TRBJ2-7; CDR3nt: TGTGCCAGCAGTTTAGGCGAGACTTTAGAGCAGTACTTC; CDR3aa: CASSLGETLEQYF
len: 12; abundance: .; v_gene: TRBV11-2; d_gene: .; j_gene: TRBJ2-5; CDR3nt: TGTGCCAGCAGCCAGCAGGGAGAGACCCAGTACTTC; CDR3aa: CASSQQGETQYF
len: 15; abundance: .; v_gene: TRBV10-3; d_gene: TRBD1; j_gene: TRBJ1-5; CDR3nt: TGTGCCATCAGCCCCGGGACAGGGATGGGTCAGCCCCAGCATTTT; CDR3aa: CAISPGTGMGQPQHF